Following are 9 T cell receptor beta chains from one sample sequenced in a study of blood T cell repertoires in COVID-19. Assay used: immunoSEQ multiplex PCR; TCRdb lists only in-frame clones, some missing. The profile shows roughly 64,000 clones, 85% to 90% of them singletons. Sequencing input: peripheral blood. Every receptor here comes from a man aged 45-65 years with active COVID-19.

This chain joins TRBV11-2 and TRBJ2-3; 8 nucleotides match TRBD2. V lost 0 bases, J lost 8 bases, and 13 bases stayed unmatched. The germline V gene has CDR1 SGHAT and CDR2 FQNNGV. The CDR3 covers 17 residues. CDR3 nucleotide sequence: TGTGCCAGCAGCTTAGATGGGAACGGGGGGGCCCCAAGTACGCAGTATTTT. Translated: CASSLDGNGGAPSTQYF.

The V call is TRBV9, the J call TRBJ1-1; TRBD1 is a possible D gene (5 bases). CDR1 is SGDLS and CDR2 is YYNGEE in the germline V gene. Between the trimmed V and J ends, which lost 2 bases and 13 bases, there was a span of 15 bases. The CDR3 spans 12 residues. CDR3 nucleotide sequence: TGTGCCAGCAGCGTTCCGGGACTCCTGGTTTTCTTT. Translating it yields CASSVPGLLVFF.

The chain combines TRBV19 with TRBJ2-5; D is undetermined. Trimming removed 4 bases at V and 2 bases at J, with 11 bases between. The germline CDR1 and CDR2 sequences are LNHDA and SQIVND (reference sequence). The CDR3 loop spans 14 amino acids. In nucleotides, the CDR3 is TGTGCCAGTAGTAACCCACGCAGACAAGAGACCCAGTACTTC. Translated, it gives CASSNPRRQETQYF. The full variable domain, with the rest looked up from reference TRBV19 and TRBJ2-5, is DGGITQSPKYLFRKEGQNVTLSCEQNLNHDAMYWYRQDPGQGLRLIYYSQIVNDFQKGDIAEGYSVSREKKESFPLTVTSAQKNPTAFYLCASSNPRRQETQYFGPGTRLLVL.

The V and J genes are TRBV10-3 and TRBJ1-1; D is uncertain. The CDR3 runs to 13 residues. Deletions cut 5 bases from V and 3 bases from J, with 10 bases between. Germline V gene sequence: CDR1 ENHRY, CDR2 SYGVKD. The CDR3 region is CAISRTDYTEAFF. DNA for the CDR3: TGTGCCATCAGTAGGACGGACTACACTGAAGCTTTCTTT.

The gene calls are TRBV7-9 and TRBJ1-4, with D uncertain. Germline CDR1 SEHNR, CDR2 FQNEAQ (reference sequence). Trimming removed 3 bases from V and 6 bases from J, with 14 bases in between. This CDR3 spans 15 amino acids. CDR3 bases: TGTGCCAGCAGCTTGGACGGGAAGACGGATGAAAAACTGTTTTTT. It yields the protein CASSLDGKTDEKLFF.

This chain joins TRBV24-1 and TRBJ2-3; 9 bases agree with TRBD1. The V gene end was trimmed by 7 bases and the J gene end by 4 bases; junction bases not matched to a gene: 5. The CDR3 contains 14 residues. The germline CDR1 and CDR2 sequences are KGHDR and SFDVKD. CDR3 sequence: CATSWTGAPDTQYF. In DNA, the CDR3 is TGTGCCACCAGCTGGACAGGGGCCCCAGATACGCAGTATTTT.

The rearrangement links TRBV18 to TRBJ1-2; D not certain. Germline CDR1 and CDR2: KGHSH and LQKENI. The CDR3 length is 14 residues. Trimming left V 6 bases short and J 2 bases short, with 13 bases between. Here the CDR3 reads CASSPRAGNYGYTF. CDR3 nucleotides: TGTGCCAGCTCCCCCCGTGCAGGCAACTATGGCTACACCTTC. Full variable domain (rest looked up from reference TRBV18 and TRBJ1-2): NAGVMQNPRHLVRRRGQEARLRCSPMKGHSHVYWYRQLPEEGLKFMVYLQKENIIDESGMPKERFSAEFPKEGPSILRIQQVVRGDSAAYFCASSPRAGNYGYTFGSGTRLTVV.

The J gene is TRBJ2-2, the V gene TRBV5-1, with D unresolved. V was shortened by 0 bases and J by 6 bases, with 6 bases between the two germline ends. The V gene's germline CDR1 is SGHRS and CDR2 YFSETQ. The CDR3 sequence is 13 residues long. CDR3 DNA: TGCGCCAGCAGCTTGGAATTCGCCGGGGAGCTGTTTTTT. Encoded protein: CASSLEFAGELFF.

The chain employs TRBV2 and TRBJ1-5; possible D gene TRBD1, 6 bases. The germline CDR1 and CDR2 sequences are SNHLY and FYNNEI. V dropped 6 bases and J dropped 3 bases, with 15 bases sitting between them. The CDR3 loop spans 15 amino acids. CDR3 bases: TGTGCCAGCAGCCGGTGGGGGGGCGACAATCAGCCCCAGCATTTT. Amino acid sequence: CASSRWGGDNQPQHF.